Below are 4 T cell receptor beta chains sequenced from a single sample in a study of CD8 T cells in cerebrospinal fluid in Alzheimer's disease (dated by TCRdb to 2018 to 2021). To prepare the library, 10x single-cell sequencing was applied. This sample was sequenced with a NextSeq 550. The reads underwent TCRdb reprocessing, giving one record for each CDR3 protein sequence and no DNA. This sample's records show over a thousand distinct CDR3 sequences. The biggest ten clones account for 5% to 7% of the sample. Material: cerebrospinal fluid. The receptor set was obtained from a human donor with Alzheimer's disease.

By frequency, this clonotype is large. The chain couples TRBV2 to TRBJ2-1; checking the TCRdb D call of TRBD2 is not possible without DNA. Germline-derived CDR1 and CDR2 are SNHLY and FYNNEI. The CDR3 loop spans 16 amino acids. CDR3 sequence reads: CASSEGGLAAYNEQFF.

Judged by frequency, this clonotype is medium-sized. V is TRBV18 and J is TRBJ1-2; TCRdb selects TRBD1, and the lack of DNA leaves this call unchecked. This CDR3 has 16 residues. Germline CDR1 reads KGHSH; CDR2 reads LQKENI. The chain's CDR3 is CASSLRPGPWNYGYTF.

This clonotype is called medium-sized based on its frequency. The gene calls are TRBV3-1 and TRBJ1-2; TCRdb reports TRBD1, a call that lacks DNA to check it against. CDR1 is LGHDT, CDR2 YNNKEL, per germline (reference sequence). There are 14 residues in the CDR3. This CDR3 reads CASSRGGQGAGYTF.

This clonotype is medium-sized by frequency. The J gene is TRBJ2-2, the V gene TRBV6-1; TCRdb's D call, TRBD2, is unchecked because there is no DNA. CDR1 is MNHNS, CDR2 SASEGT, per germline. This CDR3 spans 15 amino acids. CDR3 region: CASRAGGQLTGELFF.